This TCR beta chain was identified during a study of technical replicates of blood from a handful of donors. TCRdb keeps only in-frame clones here, not all; method: immunoSEQ multiplex PCR. The sample consists of about 12,000 clones, 90% to 95% of them appearing once. The CDR3 contains 16 residues. V trimming: 2 bases; J trimming: 2 bases; junction bases outside the gene matches: 6. From germline, CDR1 is WNHNN and CDR2 SYGVQD (reference sequence). The specimen was PBMCs. The clonotype was recovered from a human donor in good health. The genes are TRBV10-1 and TRBJ2-3; 8 bases are a match to TRBD2. The CDR3 is CASSEPAGVITDTQYF. As DNA, the CDR3 is TGCGCCAGCAGTGAGCCAGCGGGAGTTATCACAGATACGCAGTATTTT.